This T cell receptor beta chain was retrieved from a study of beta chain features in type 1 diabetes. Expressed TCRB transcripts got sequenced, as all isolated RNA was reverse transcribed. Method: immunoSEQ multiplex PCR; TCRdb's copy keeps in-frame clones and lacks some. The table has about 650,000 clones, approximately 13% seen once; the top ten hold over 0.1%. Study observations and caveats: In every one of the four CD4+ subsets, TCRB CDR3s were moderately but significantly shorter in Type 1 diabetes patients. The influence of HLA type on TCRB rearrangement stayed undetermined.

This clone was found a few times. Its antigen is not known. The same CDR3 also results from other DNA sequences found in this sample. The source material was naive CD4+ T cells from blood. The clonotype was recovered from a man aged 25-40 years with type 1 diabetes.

The CDR3 DNA follows: TGTGCCTGGAGCGCCGACAGGGGAAATTCACCCCTCCACTTT. It codes for CAWSADRGNSPLHF. This chain uses TRBV30 with TRBJ1-6, with TRBD1 identical over 8 bases. J gave up 7 bases and V 3 bases, and 5 bases lay outside the gene matches. Germline lookup yields CDR1 GTSNPN and CDR2 SVGIG (reference sequence). The CDR3 has 14 residues.